Listed here are 26 T cell receptor beta chains from one sample, sequenced in a study of blood T cells in healthy people across ages. Primed by a sample-barcoded 5' primer and a J-beta primer mix, a second PCR proceeded for roughly 6 to 12 cycles. In TCRdb, the 5' RACE reads were re-called with MiXCR into one record per CDR3 protein. The top ten hold approximately 10% of the sample, which has 1.6 million or so distinct CDR3 sequences, roughly 32% seen once. Input material: blood. These TCRs come from a woman aged 25 to 39 in good health.

In its sample, this clonotype was seen a few times. V gene TRBV27 combines with J gene TRBJ2-3, with D possibly being TRBD2 (6 bases). The CDR3 runs 14 residues. V was clipped by 6 bases and J by 4 bases, with 14 bases between them. CDR1 and CDR2 (germline): MNHEY, SMNVEV (reference sequence). The CDR3 loop is CASSVEGPADTQYF. The DNA for the CDR3 is TGTGCCAGCAGCGTGGAGGGACCAGCAGATACGCAGTATTTT.

This clonotype was found once. The conserved phenylalanine or tryptophan is not found at the CDR3 terminus, so this likely reflects a read error. The chain is built from TRBV9 and TRBJ2-1; 7 bases are a match to TRBD1. The CDR3 loop spans 17 amino acids. Germline V gene sequence: CDR1 SGDLS, CDR2 YYNGEE. V trimming: 4 bases; J trimming: 3 bases; junction bases outside the gene matches: 13. CDR3 sequence reads: CASSLGLGTDNYNEQFV. The CDR3 DNA reads as TGTGCCAGCAGCTTGGGTCTCGGGACAGACAACTACAATGAGCAGTTCGTC.

The chain recombines TRBV27 with TRBJ2-7, with D maybe TRBD2 (6 bases). This CDR3 is 14 amino acids long. The germline CDR1 and CDR2 sequences are MNHEY and SMNVEV (reference sequence). Trimming stripped 3 bases from V and 4 bases from J, with 13 bases between. In DNA form, the CDR3 reads TGTGCCAGCAGTTTGTCCGGGAGCTTTTACGAGCAGTACTTC. Translation gives CASSLSGSFYEQYF.

Written as DNA, the CDR3 is TGCGCCAGCAGCCCCGGACAGAGAGTTGCCACTGAAGCTTTCTTT. This codes for CASSPGQRVATEAFF. This sequence joins TRBV5-1 and TRBJ1-1; D may be TRBD1 (6 bases). This CDR3 has 15 residues. V lost 4 bases, J lost 4 bases, and 17 bases lay in between. Germline V CDR1 and CDR2: SGHRS, YFSETQ.

The V gene is TRBV12-3 or TRBV12-4, the J gene TRBJ2-1, with TRBD2 as a possible D gene (6 bases). The J call may be mistaken, given a closer DNA end match to TRBJ2-7. The CDR3 sequence is 17 residues long. CDR3 DNA sequence: TGTGCCAGTAGTCTTAGAGGAGGGATGAGCTCCTACAATGAGCAGTACTTC. Amino acid sequence: CASSLRGGMSSYNEQYF.

The rearrangement links TRBV20-1 to TRBJ1-6; D is possibly TRBD1 (6 bases). Germline values: CDR1 DFQATT, CDR2 SNEGSKA (reference sequence). Trimming took off 0 bases at V and 10 bases at J, with 10 bases between the two ends. The CDR3 length is 13 residues. The CDR3 DNA reads TGCAGTGCTAGAGATGGGGGCGAGTCACCCCTCCACTTT. Its protein is CSARDGGESPLHF.

V gene TRBV6-5 combines with J gene TRBJ2-1; TRBD2 matches at 13 bases. CDR1 and CDR2 from the germline V gene are MNHEY and SVGAGI. The CDR3 sequence is 20 residues long. V gave up 4 bases and J gave up 4 bases; unmatched junction bases: 16. This CDR3 reads CASSSQLAGGPSVKYNEQFF. DNA for the CDR3: TGTGCCAGCAGTTCCCAACTAGCGGGAGGGCCCTCCGTAAAGTACAATGAGCAGTTCTTC.

This clonotype was found a few times. The chain links TRBV27 to TRBJ2-1; TRBD1 aligns across 8 bases. This CDR3 is built from 15 residues. Germline lookup yields CDR1 MNHEY and CDR2 SMNVEV (reference sequence). V trimming: 6 bases; J trimming: 9 bases; junction bases outside the gene matches: 13. The CDR3 bases are TGTGCCAGCAGGCGATCCATGGACAGGGCAGGTGAGCAGTTCTTC. As protein: CASRRSMDRAGEQFF.

This clonotype turned up a few times. The chain employs TRBV10-3 and TRBJ1-5; TRBD1 is a possible D gene (5 bases). The CDR3 is 13 amino acids. Looked up from germline, CDR1 is ENHRY and CDR2 is SYGVKD. CDR3 residues: CACTGGGNQPQHF. CDR3 in DNA: TGTGCTTGCACGGGGGGTGGCAATCAGCCCCAGCATTTT.

The chain links TRBV30 to TRBJ2-3, with 8 bases that match TRBD1. This CDR3 region has 15 residues. CDR1 is GTSNPN and CDR2 is SVGIG in the germline V gene (reference sequence). V trimming: 4 bases; J trimming: 3 bases; junction bases outside the gene matches: 9. The CDR3 spells CAWTRTGLWTDTQYF. The CDR3 nucleotides are TGTGCCTGGACCAGGACAGGGTTGTGGACAGATACGCAGTATTTT.

The chain is built from TRBV7-2 and TRBJ1-2, with D hard to call. The ends were cut back, 1 base at V and 7 bases at J, with 13 bases in the middle. Germline CDR1 is SGHTA and CDR2 is FQGNSA. CDR3 length: 14 residues. CDR3 region: CASSLELGICGYTF. CDR3 sequence (DNA): TGTGCCAGCAGCTTAGAACTGGGAATCTGTGGCTACACCTTC.

This chain links TRBV20-1 with TRBJ1-1; perhaps TRBD1 as D (5 bases). Germline V gene sequence: CDR1 DFQATT, CDR2 SNEGSKA (reference sequence). CDR3 length equals 12 residues. The CDR3: CNTQGGNTEAFF. The CDR3 nucleotides are TGCAATACTCAGGGCGGGAACACTGAAGCTTTCTTT.

Notes on this clonotype: This could be a read error, since a much larger clone is one nucleotide away. The chain recombines TRBV7-3 with TRBJ2-4; tentative D call: TRBD1 (6 bases). The DNA end is a closer match to TRBJ2-7, so the J assignment may be wrong. There are 13 residues in the CDR3. Germline V gene lookup returns CDR1 SGHTA and CDR2 FQGTGA. CDR3 sequence (DNA): TGTGCCGGCGGAGTAACACAGGGACGCGAGCAGTACTTC. This gives the protein CAGGVTQGREQYF.

The chain is built from TRBV28 and TRBJ1-2; D possibly corresponds to TRBD1 (5 bases). From germline, CDR1 is MDHEN and CDR2 SYDVKM. The ends were cut back, 8 bases at V and 3 bases at J, with 13 bases in the middle. This CDR3 has 13 amino acids. The CDR3 reads CASASGQDYGYTF. The DNA for the CDR3 is TGTGCCAGCGCCTCAGGGCAGGACTATGGCTACACCTTC.

This rearrangement joins TRBV10-3 to TRBJ1-5, with D possibly TRBD1 on 6 matching bases. Germline assignment: CDR1 ENHRY and CDR2 SYGVKD. V was shortened by 6 bases and J by 5 bases, with 11 bases between the two germline ends. The CDR3 extends over 13 amino acids. The CDR3 DNA follows: TGTGCCATCAGGGACAGCGACCATCAGCCCCAGCATTTT. Encoded protein: CAIRDSDHQPQHF.

This clonotype was seen more than once but under ten times. This chain connects TRBV5-1 to TRBJ1-1; D ambiguous. Germline lookup yields CDR1 SGHRS and CDR2 YFSETQ. V gave up 0 bases and J gave up 3 bases, with 12 bases separating them. This CDR3 contains 15 residues. CDR3 coding DNA: TGCGCCAGCAGCTTGGGTCACATGGGCGACACTGAAGCTTTCTTT. It yields the protein CASSLGHMGDTEAFF.

Comment on this clonotype: At one of its ends the junction is not consistent with the germline gene, which may arise from a read error. The V call is TRBV12-3 or TRBV12-4, the J call TRBJ2-3, with no clear D. This CDR3 spans 13 amino acids. This CDR3 reads CASSLGLADAQYF. The DNA of the CDR3 is TGTGCCAGCAGTTTGGGGTTGGCAGATGCGCAGTATTTT.

Only a few counts were recorded for this clonotype. V usage is TRBV20-1 and J usage is TRBJ2-3; no definite D call. With 0 bases removed from V and 2 bases from J, the gap between germline ends came to 12 bases. Per germline, CDR1 DFQATT and CDR2 SNEGSKA (reference sequence). The CDR3 contains 15 residues. This CDR3 is CSARDDGKYTDTQYF. DNA of the CDR3: TGCAGTGCTAGAGATGACGGCAAATACACAGATACGCAGTATTTT.

J is TRBJ2-5 and V is TRBV9; 8 positions match TRBD2. V trimming: 0 bases; J trimming: 4 bases; junction bases outside the gene matches: 8. Germline V CDR1 and CDR2: SGDLS, YYNGEE. The CDR3 spans 16 residues. The CDR3 is CASSVGRGASRETQYF. DNA for the CDR3: TGTGCCAGCAGCGTAGGGCGGGGGGCTAGCCGAGAGACCCAGTACTTC.

This rearrangement joins TRBV6-1 to TRBJ2-1; D might be TRBD2 (6 bases). The CDR3 loop spans 15 amino acids. V dropped 1 base and J dropped 3 bases, with 10 bases sitting between them. Germline loops: CDR1 MNHNS, CDR2 SASEGT. The CDR3 DNA follows: TGTGCCAGCAGTGAAGGGGGGGAAAACTACAATGAGCAGTTCTTC. This translates into CASSEGGENYNEQFF.

The chain has TRBV5-5 and TRBJ2-5; 10 bases are shared with TRBD2. The J segment lost 2 bases and the V segment lost 5 bases, leaving 12 bases of the junction unmatched. The length of the CDR3 is 17 residues. The germline V gene encodes CDR1 SGHKS and CDR2 YYEKEE (reference sequence). This CDR3 is CASRQFLAGVEQETQYF. Here the CDR3 DNA reads TGTGCCAGCAGGCAATTCCTAGCGGGAGTTGAACAAGAGACCCAGTACTTC.

The J gene is TRBJ2-1, the V gene TRBV6-6; D gene uncertain. The germline gives CDR1 MNHNY, CDR2 SVGAGI (reference sequence). The length of the CDR3 is 15 residues. V dropped 7 bases and J dropped 0 bases, with 13 bases sitting between them. CDR3 nucleotide sequence: TGTGCCAGCACCGGACGGGCGCCCTCCTACAATGAGCAGTTCTTC. Protein: CASTGRAPSYNEQFF.

In this sample, this clonotype turned up a few times. The chain joins TRBV20-1 to TRBJ2-7, with 13 nucleotides matching TRBD2. The germline V gene encodes CDR1 DFQATT and CDR2 SNEGSKA (reference sequence). With 3 bases clipped from V and 0 bases from J, the junction kept 8 bases outside the gene matches. This CDR3 spans 17 amino acids. CDR3 loop: CSASPLGTSGISYEQYF. In DNA form, the CDR3 reads TGCAGTGCTAGCCCCTTGGGGACTAGCGGGATCTCCTACGAGCAGTACTTC.

J is TRBJ2-5 and V is TRBV7-9; D call uncertain. Germline V gene sequence: CDR1 SEHNR, CDR2 FQNEAQ (reference sequence). V was cut by 5 bases and J by 3 bases, with 10 bases left in between. This CDR3 region has 13 residues. The CDR3 DNA reads TGTGCCAGCAGCCCGCCCATGGAAGAGACCCAGTACTTC. This codes for CASSPPMEETQYF.

The chain joins TRBV7-8 to TRBJ2-4; D possibly corresponds to TRBD2 (5 bases). Trimming took off 4 bases at V and 13 bases at J, with 20 bases between the two ends. From germline, CDR1 is SGHVS and CDR2 FQNEAQ. The CDR3 sequence is 14 residues long. CDR3 sequence reads: CASSSKQWAWEQYF. CDR3 DNA: TGTGCCAGCAGCTCGAAACAATGGGCGTGGGAGCAGTACTTC.

The rearrangement joins TRBV20-1 to TRBJ2-1; 8 bases map to TRBD2. The germline CDR1 and CDR2 sequences are DFQATT and SNEGSKA (reference sequence). After removal of 6 bases from V and 6 bases from J, the junction contained 10 bases not matched to a gene. CDR3 length: 14 residues. The chain's CDR3 is CSAPILRGGNEQFF. CDR3 nucleotide sequence: TGCAGTGCCCCAATACTACGGGGGGGCAATGAGCAGTTCTTC.